The 8 T cell receptor beta chains below come from one sample, sequenced in a study of technical replicates of blood from four donors. Using immunoSEQ multiplex PCR, the repertoire was profiled, and TCRdb retains in-frame clones only, with some absent. The repertoire holds around 79,000 clones, with more than 85% as singletons. The source material was T cells isolated from PBMCs. Receptor source: a human donor in good health.

The chain carries TRBV6-1 and TRBJ2-7, with TRBD2 as a possible D gene (5 bases). Looked up from germline, CDR1 is MNHNS and CDR2 is SASEGT. The CDR3 length is 19 residues. Trimming removed 3 bases at V and 7 bases at J, with 31 bases between. The CDR3 here is CASSESSAGIRTYSVEQYF. The CDR3 nucleotides read TGTGCCAGCAGTGAGTCCTCAGCCGGGATCCGGACTTATTCAGTAGAGCAGTACTTC.

This sequence joins TRBV14 and TRBJ2-7, with unresolved D. The CDR3 extends over 14 amino acids. Trimming stripped 1 base from V and 5 bases from J, with 12 bases between. Germline CDR1 SGHDN, CDR2 FVKESK. CDR3 amino acids: CASSQVTANNEQYF. The CDR3 DNA sequence: TGTGCCAGCAGCCAAGTAACAGCTAATAACGAGCAGTACTTC.

The V gene is TRBV10-3, the J gene TRBJ1-1, with D possibly being TRBD1 (5 bases). This CDR3 spans 14 amino acids. The ends were cut back, 4 bases at V and 5 bases at J, with 14 bases in the middle. Germline lookup yields CDR1 ENHRY and CDR2 SYGVKD. In DNA, the CDR3 is TGTGCCATCAGTGTAGGGGCGACGTCAACTGAAGCTTTCTTT. Amino acids: CAISVGATSTEAFF.

J is TRBJ2-5 and V is TRBV4-1, with 7 bases fitting TRBD1. The V segment lost 0 bases and the J segment 2 bases; nucleotides outside the gene matches: 12. Germline CDR1 reads MGHRA; CDR2 reads YSYEKL. CDR3 length: 18 residues. The CDR3 DNA reads as TGCGCCAGCAGCCAAGATCCATTAGACAGGGCCCCTCAAGAGACCCAGTACTTC. It specifies CASSQDPLDRAPQETQYF.

J is TRBJ2-5 and V is TRBV12-2; the DNA was not compared with TRBD2, the D call given in the table. TRBV12-2 is a known pseudogene. The CDR3 runs 18 residues. CDR3 loop: CASRLEVKEREWRETQYF. The CDR3 DNA reads TGTGCAAGTCGCTTAGAGGTCAAGGAGCGGGAGTGGAGGGAGACCCAGTACTTC.

The gene calls are TRBV7-6 and TRBJ2-3; tentative D call: TRBD2 (6 bases). Germline V gene lookup returns CDR1 SGHVS and CDR2 FNYEAQ. The V end was cut by 6 bases, the J end by 2 bases, with 15 bases between. This CDR3 spans 15 amino acids. DNA for the CDR3: TGTGCCAGCAGGCCAGTCCGGGGGACCACAGATACGCAGTATTTT. It is translated as CASRPVRGTTDTQYF.

The chain is built from TRBV10-3 and TRBJ2-7; D may be TRBD1 (6 bases). CDR1 and CDR2 from the germline V gene are ENHRY and SYGVKD. This CDR3 spans 14 amino acids. Trimming removed 6 bases at V and 2 bases at J, with 14 bases between. DNA of the CDR3: TGTGCCATCAGATCCGAGCAGGGGCCCTACGAGCAGTACTTC. Translated, it gives CAIRSEQGPYEQYF.

The rearrangement uses TRBV5-1 and TRBJ2-3; 11 nucleotides agree with TRBD2. The J segment lost 0 bases and the V segment lost 2 bases, leaving 14 bases of the junction unmatched. This CDR3 spans 20 amino acids. Germline values: CDR1 SGHRS, CDR2 YFSETQ. The CDR3 coding sequence is TGCGCCAGCAGCTTTAGCCTAGCGGGAGGTACAGCCACTAGCACAGATACGCAGTATTTT. Translation: CASSFSLAGGTATSTDTQYF.